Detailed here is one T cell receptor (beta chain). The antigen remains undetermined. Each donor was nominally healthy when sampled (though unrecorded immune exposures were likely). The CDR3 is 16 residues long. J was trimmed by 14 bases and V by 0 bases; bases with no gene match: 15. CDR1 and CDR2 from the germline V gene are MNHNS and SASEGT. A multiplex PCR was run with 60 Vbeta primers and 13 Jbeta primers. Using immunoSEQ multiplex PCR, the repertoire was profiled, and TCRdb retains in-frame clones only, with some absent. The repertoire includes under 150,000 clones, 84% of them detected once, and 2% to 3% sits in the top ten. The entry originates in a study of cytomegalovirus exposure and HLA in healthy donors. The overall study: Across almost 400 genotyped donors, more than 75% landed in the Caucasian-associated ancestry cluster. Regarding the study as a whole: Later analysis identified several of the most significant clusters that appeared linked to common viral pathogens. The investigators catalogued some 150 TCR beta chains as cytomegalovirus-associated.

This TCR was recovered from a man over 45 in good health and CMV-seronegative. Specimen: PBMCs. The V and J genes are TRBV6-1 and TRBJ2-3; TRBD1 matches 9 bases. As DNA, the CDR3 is TGTGCCAGCAGTGAAGCGGGACAGGGAGAACTATACGCAGTGTATTTT. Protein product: CASSEAGQGELYAVYF.